This T cell receptor beta chain was observed in a study of cytomegalovirus exposure and HLA in healthy donors. Germline values: CDR1 LNHDA, CDR2 SQIVND (reference sequence). This CDR3 spans 18 amino acids. Deletions cut 2 bases from V and 6 bases from J, with 22 bases between. 13 Jbeta primers and 60 Vbeta primers were used for the PCR. Data came from immunoSEQ multiplex PCR; TCRdb stores just in-frame clones and leaves some out. Recorded for this sample: 110,000 to 150,000 clones. The clonotype originates from a male donor in good health and CMV-seronegative. The rearrangement links TRBV19 to TRBJ2-2; TRBD2 might be the D (6 bases). The sample was PBMCs. The CDR3 DNA reads as TGTGCCAGTAGTATAAACTCCAGGGACTCAAAGGGTCCCGGGGAGCTGTTTTTT. It translates to CASSINSRDSKGPGELFF.